These 5 T cell receptor beta chains were sequenced from one sample in a study of cytomegalovirus exposure and HLA in healthy donors. Primers for the PCR totalled 60 Vbeta and 13 Jbeta. The repertoire was sequenced with immunoSEQ multiplex PCR; TCRdb's copy has only in-frame clones and lacks some. The sample totals about 34,000 clones; its top ten clones hold about 6.2%. Sequencing was carried out using PBMCs. These TCRs come from a human donor in good health.

The chain joins TRBV9 to TRBJ2-5; D might be TRBD2 (5 bases). CDR1 and CDR2 (germline): SGDLS, YYNGEE. This CDR3 spans 15 amino acids. V shed 3 bases and J shed 5 bases, with 17 bases lying between them. In nucleotides, the CDR3 is TGTGCCAGCAGCGGAGGCCCGAAGGGAGCGGAGACCCAGTACTTC. This codes for CASSGGPKGAETQYF.

The chain carries TRBV18 and TRBJ2-7, with a weak D call TRBD2 (6 bases). Per the germline V gene, CDR1 is KGHSH and CDR2 is LQKENI. The CDR3 is made up of 14 amino acids. Trimming removed 6 bases at V and 6 bases at J, with 18 bases between. The CDR3 sequence is CASSRSSVLGEQYF. The DNA for the CDR3 is TGTGCCAGCTCGCGATCTAGCGTTCTCGGCGAGCAGTACTTC.

About this clone itself: Mismatch with germline at one junction end may stem from a read error. V gene TRBV18 combines with J gene TRBJ1-6; D might be TRBD1 (5 bases). Germline loops: CDR1 KGHSH, CDR2 LQKENI. This CDR3 comprises 14 residues. Here the CDR3 DNA reads TGTGCCAGCTCACCTCAGGGTGGAGATTCACACCTCCACTTT. This gives the protein CASSPQGGDSHLHF.

The V and J genes are TRBV19 and TRBJ2-5, with 9 positions matching TRBD1. The J call may be faulty, since TRBJ2-7 better matches the DNA end. CDR1 is LNHDA and CDR2 is SQIVND in the germline V gene (reference sequence). The CDR3 contains 13 residues. CDR3: CASRDRGTYEQYF. The CDR3 DNA reads TGTGCCAGTAGGGACAGGGGAACCTACGAGCAGTACTTC.

The chain recombines TRBV6-1 with TRBJ1-4, with 7 bases fitting TRBD1. Germline V gene sequence: CDR1 MNHNS, CDR2 SASEGT. CDR3 length: 15 residues. Unmatched junction bases numbered 7, after V lost 5 bases and J lost 4 bases. CDR3 amino acids: CASSSDRERNEKLFF. The DNA of the CDR3 is TGTGCCAGCAGTTCCGACAGGGAGCGTAATGAAAAACTGTTTTTT.